The clone carrying this T cell receptor (beta chain) was seen repeatedly, ten times or more. These data come from a study of CD8+CD57+ T cells in acquired aplastic anemia. Profiles of TCR beta VDJ and CDR3 were generated from a genomic DNA template. TCRdb processed the reads anew with MiXCR; each CDR3 protein has one entry. This sample has around 500,000 distinct CDR3 sequences, with approximately 32% found just once. Patients chosen for sequencing had shown CD8+CD57+ cell expansion by flow cytometry. V lost 1 base to trimming and J lost 6 bases; unmatched junction nucleotides: 5. This CDR3 is 15 amino acids long. Germline-derived CDR1 and CDR2 are SGHTA and FQGNSA.

The chain is built from TRBV7-2 and TRBJ1-5; 8 bases align to TRBD1. The TCR sequence derives from a human donor with aplastic anemia. Sequencing was carried out using sorted CD4+, CD8+, or CD8+CD57+ T cells (not recorded which) from PBMCs. The CDR3 sequence is CASSLVQGAAQPQHF. CDR3 nucleotides: TGTGCCAGCAGCTTAGTCCAGGGGGCAGCTCAGCCCCAGCATTTT.